This is a list of T cell receptor beta chains from one sample in a study of beta chain features in type 1 diabetes. Some clones are missing from TCRdb's copy, which holds only in-frame ones; the method was immunoSEQ multiplex PCR. In the table there are fewer than 300,000 clones, approximately 10% of which are singletons. Sequenced sample: naive CD4+ T cells from blood. These receptors all come from a man in his thirties or forties with type 1 diabetes. Both conserved end residues are trimmed from each CDR3.

j_call | v_call | cdr3_aa
TRBJ2-3 | TRBV4-2 | ASSQEVAGGPDTQY
TRBJ2-7 | TRBV21-1 | ASRGTCPPSYEQY
TRBJ2-6 | TRBV19 | ASSRFTGEGANVLT
TRBJ2-7 | TRBV18 | ASSRGGAFEQY
TRBJ1-5 | TRBV7-2 | ASSLGGGGQPQH
TRBJ2-7 | TRBV27 | ASSFRRGEQY
TRBJ2-1 | TRBV7-3 | ASSSLSGGYNEQF
TRBJ1-1 | TRBV18 | ASSPTVPGQGDGNTEAF
TRBJ2-1 | TRBV13 | ASSSGTSGYNEQF
TRBJ2-1 | TRBV7-9 | ASSSIRGTISEQF
TRBJ2-1 | TRBV29-1 | SVRWESRVSEQF
TRBJ1-5 | TRBV28 | ASSFQGSNQPQH
TRBJ1-1 | TRBV11-2 | ASSLRGNWGSVGTEAF
TRBJ2-3 | TRBV7-8 | ASRIQDTQY
TRBJ2-3 | TRBV11-1 | ASSLQGQEQY
TRBJ2-1 | TRBV21-1 | AILALGAAYNEQF
TRBJ2-2 | TRBV18 | ASSATVANTGELF
TRBJ1-1 | TRBV5-4 | ASSSKDNTEAF
TRBJ2-7 | TRBV7-2 | ASSRTGKEYEQY
TRBJ2-1 | TRBV18 | ASSPATGAYNEQF
TRBJ1-5 | TRBV28 | ASSYPMVWGTGKNQPQH